This TCR beta chain stems from a study of graft-versus-host responses after intestinal transplantation. Study-level information: Grafts were multivisceral, liver-intestinal, or isolated intestinal. The whole recipient group had anti-thymocyte globulin induction followed by tacrolimus and steroids for two to three years. The study, taken as a whole, reports: GvH clones surfaced in recipient marrow, some emerging earlier in ileum or blood. There was an association between peak levels of circulating GvH clones and early post-transplant HvG declines.

In the case of this clone: What it binds is not known.

The repertoire was sequenced with immunoSEQ multiplex PCR; TCRdb's copy has only in-frame clones and lacks some. The sample shows fewer than 95,000 clones, about 93% of them seen only once. Germline loops: CDR1 SGHDT, CDR2 YYEEEE. The CDR3 has 16 residues. Trimming removed 3 bases at V and 5 bases at J, with 18 bases between. This rearrangement joins TRBV5-6 to TRBJ2-1; D might be TRBD1 (5 bases). This TCR derives from a human donor who received an intestinal transplant. Here the sequenced sample was unstimulated CD8+ T cells sorted from spleen or lymph node cells, taken before intestinal transplant. The CDR3 DNA reads as TGTGCCAGCAGCTACCAAAGGGGTGAAGCAGACAATGAGCAGTTCTTC. Residues: CASSYQRGEADNEQFF.